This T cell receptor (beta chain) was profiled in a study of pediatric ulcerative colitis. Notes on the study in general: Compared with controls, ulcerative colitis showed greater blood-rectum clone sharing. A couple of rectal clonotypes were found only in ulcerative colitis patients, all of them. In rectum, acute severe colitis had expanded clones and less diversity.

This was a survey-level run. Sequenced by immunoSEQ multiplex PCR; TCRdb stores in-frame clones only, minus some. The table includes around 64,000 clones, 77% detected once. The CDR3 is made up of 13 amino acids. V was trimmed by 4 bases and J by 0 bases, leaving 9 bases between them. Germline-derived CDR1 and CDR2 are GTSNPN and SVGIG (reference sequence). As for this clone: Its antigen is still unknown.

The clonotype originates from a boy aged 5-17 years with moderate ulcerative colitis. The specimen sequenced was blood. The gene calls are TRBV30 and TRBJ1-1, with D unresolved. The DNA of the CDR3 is TGTGCCTGGATGCGCACGGTGAACACTGAAGCTTTCTTT. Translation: CAWMRTVNTEAFF.